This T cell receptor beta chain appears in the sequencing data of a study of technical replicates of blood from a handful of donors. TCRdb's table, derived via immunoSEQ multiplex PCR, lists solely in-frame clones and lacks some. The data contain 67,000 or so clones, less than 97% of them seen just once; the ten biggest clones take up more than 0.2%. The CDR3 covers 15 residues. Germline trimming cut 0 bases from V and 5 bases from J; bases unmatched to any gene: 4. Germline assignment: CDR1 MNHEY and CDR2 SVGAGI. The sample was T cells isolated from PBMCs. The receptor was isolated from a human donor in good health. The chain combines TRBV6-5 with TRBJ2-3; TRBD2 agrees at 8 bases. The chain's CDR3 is CASSYSGLAGDTQYF. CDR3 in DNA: TGTGCCAGCAGTTACTCCGGACTAGCCGGAGATACGCAGTATTTT.